Following are 31 T cell receptor beta chains from one sample sequenced in a study of regulatory T cells in long-lasting Graves disease. Time point: newly diagnosed GD, antithyroid drugs for less than 3 months. The TCR library was prepared using RNA isolated from PBMCs. According to the study, TCR beta libraries were built with iRepertoire HTBI primers and CDR3-region Arm-PCR. MiXCR was run by TCRdb on the multiplex PCR reads, yielding one entry per CDR3 protein. This table has approximately 440,000 distinct CDR3 sequences, around 15% appearing once. This sample also appeared in a second study, on T cells in Graves' hyperthyroidism and ophthalmopathy.

Material: peripheral blood mononuclear cells (PBMCs), obtained at new diagnosis, from a patient treated with antithyroid drugs. These TCRs come from a man aged 40-49 years with Graves disease.

The gene calls are TRBV2 and TRBJ2-1; 14 bases fit TRBD2. Germline CDR1 SNHLY, CDR2 FYNNEI. The junction had 8 bases not matched to a gene; V was cut back by 8 bases and J by 8 bases. The CDR3 totals 15 residues. CDR3 bases: TGTGCCAGCGGGGGGACTAGCGGGAGTATCGATGAGCAGTTCTTC. Residues: CASGGTSGSIDEQFF.

Concerning this clonotype: A clone one base away is much larger, so this may be a read error. The chain couples TRBV5-1 to TRBJ2-7, with 12 bases identical to TRBD2. This CDR3 region has 17 residues. CDR1 is SGHRS and CDR2 is YFSETQ in the germline V gene. V was pared by 6 bases and J by 7 bases, with 17 bases of the junction left unmatched. DNA of the CDR3: TGCGCCAGCATCTCCACTAGCGGGGGGACCCTCGCCGGAGAGCAGTACTTC. This translates into CASISTSGGTLAGEQYF.

The chain is built from TRBV19 and TRBJ1-5; D gene ambiguous. Looked up from germline, CDR1 is LNHDA and CDR2 is SQIVND (reference sequence). V was pared by 2 bases and J by 4 bases, with 9 bases between. The CDR3 is made up of 14 amino acids. In DNA, the CDR3 is TGTGCCAGTAGTATATGGAATCTTAATCAGCCCCAGCATTTT. It codes for CASSIWNLNQPQHF. The full variable domain, completed using reference TRBV19 and TRBJ1-5, is DGGITQSPKYLFRKEGQNVTLSCEQNLNHDAMYWYRQDPGQGLRLIYYSQIVNDFQKGDIAEGYSVSREKKESFPLTVTSAQKNPTAFYLCASSIWNLNQPQHFGDGTRLSIL.

This clonotype appeared many times. The chain couples TRBV20-1 to TRBJ2-7, with 7 bases matching TRBD2. V was clipped by 5 bases and J by 2 bases; unmatched bases: 6. Germline CDR1 DFQATT, CDR2 SNEGSKA (reference sequence). The CDR3 loop spans 13 amino acids. The CDR3 coding sequence is TGCAGTGCTGAAGGGCGGGAGACCTACGAGCAGTACTTC. Its translation: CSAEGRETYEQYF.

This clonotype was seen ten or more times. The chain carries TRBV6-1 and TRBJ2-1; D might be TRBD1 (6 bases). The CDR3 runs to 17 residues. Trimming took 5 bases from V and 0 from J, leaving 17 bases between them. Per germline, CDR1 MNHNS and CDR2 SASEGT. CDR3 DNA sequence: TGTGCCAGCAGTACCTTATCAGGGGTTAGCTCCTACAATGAGCAGTTCTTC. This translates into CASSTLSGVSSYNEQFF.

Worth noting for this clonotype: This may stem from a read error, because a much larger clone lies one nucleotide away. The chain recombines TRBV12-3 or TRBV12-4 with TRBJ2-1, with TRBD1 identical over 7 bases. Trimming at V came to 6 bases and at J to 10 bases, leaving 12 bases not matched to a gene. This CDR3 has 14 residues. The CDR3 DNA is TGTGCCAGCAGCACTCCGGGACAGTCCCACGAGCAGTTCTTC. Its translation: CASSTPGQSHEQFF.

This chain joins TRBV19 and TRBJ1-5; 8 nucleotides line up with TRBD1. Germline CDR1 and CDR2: LNHDA and SQIVND (reference sequence). Trimming at V came to 7 bases and at J to 1 base, leaving 9 bases not matched to a gene. The CDR3 is 16 residues long. CDR3 sequence: CASKPRTGRSNQPQHF. The CDR3 bases are TGTGCCAGTAAACCACGGACAGGGAGGAGCAATCAGCCCCAGCATTTT. The full variable domain, rest sourced from reference TRBV19 and TRBJ1-5, is DGGITQSPKYLFRKEGQNVTLSCEQNLNHDAMYWYRQDPGQGLRLIYYSQIVNDFQKGDIAEGYSVSREKKESFPLTVTSAQKNPTAFYLCASKPRTGRSNQPQHFGDGTRLSIL.

As regards this clonotype: One base away lies a much larger clone, so this may be a sequencing read error. The chain links TRBV12-3 or TRBV12-4 to TRBJ1-1; D is possibly TRBD1 (6 bases). Trimming cost V 7 bases and J 4 bases, with 16 bases left between them. The CDR3 extends over 14 amino acids. The CDR3 DNA is TGTGCCAGCACATCGGGGGCGCCAGGCACTGAAGCTTTCTTT. Residues: CASTSGAPGTEAFF.

This clonotype was detected many times. The chain recombines TRBV28 with TRBJ1-6; unclear D gene. The CDR3 runs 14 residues. CDR1 and CDR2 from the germline V gene are MDHEN and SYDVKM. Trimming left V 3 bases short and J 7 bases short, with 10 bases between. Here the CDR3 DNA reads TGTGCCAGCAGTTTCCGGGCCCTCAATTCACCCCTCCACTTT. Amino acids: CASSFRALNSPLHF.

As for this clonotype: With a much larger clone just one base away, this may be a read error. This rearrangement joins TRBV5-5 to TRBJ2-2, with TRBD1 matching 7 bases. The germline V gene encodes CDR1 SGHKS and CDR2 YYEKEE (reference sequence). With V trimmed by 2 bases and J by 7 bases, 14 bases remained unmatched. This CDR3 is built from 17 residues. The CDR3 reads CASSFKVTGVRIGELFF. CDR3 sequence (DNA): TGTGCCAGCAGCTTCAAGGTTACAGGGGTTCGGATCGGGGAGCTGTTTTTT.

This clonotype has ten or more counts. V is TRBV28 and J is TRBJ2-2; D uncertain. CDR1 is MDHEN and CDR2 is SYDVKM in the germline V gene. Trimming left V 9 bases short and J 4 bases short, with 15 bases between. There are 14 residues in the CDR3. CDR3 sequence (DNA): TGTGCCAGGGCCCCGGGCCCGGGCACCGGGGAGCTGTTTTTT. It codes for CARAPGPGTGELFF.

V is TRBV12-3 or TRBV12-4 and J is TRBJ2-3; unclear D gene. Between the trimmed V and J ends, which lost 3 bases and 4 bases, there was a span of 17 bases. This CDR3 spans 16 amino acids. CDR3 bases: TGTGCCAGCAGTTTCAGGACGGTCGAACCCTCAGATACGCAGTATTTT. It yields the protein CASSFRTVEPSDTQYF.

This chain links TRBV28 with TRBJ1-5, with 7 positions matching TRBD1. The CDR3 loop spans 17 amino acids. The ends lost 4 bases at V and 0 bases at J; junction bases unmatched: 9. Germline V gives CDR1 MDHEN, CDR2 SYDVKM. The CDR3 is CASSSPTGRISNQPQHF. Here the CDR3 DNA reads TGTGCCAGCAGTTCTCCGACAGGGAGGATTAGCAATCAGCCCCAGCATTTT.

This chain uses TRBV19 with TRBJ2-7, with D maybe TRBD1 (6 bases). Germline V CDR1 and CDR2: LNHDA, SQIVND (reference sequence). V was trimmed by 9 bases and J by 1 base, leaving 22 bases between them. The CDR3 loop spans 16 amino acids. The CDR3 DNA sequence: TGTGCCAGCAAGAGGGACGCCGGGACACCGTCCTACGAGCAGTACTTC. Encoded protein: CASKRDAGTPSYEQYF.

The rearrangement joins TRBV5-1 to TRBJ2-7; D gene ambiguous. Germline loops: CDR1 SGHRS, CDR2 YFSETQ. Trimming removed 4 bases from V and 2 bases from J, with 19 bases in between. The CDR3 is made up of 16 amino acids. CDR3 in amino acids: CASSPTGLSAPYEQYF. CDR3 sequence (DNA): TGCGCCAGCAGCCCGACTGGCCTGAGTGCACCCTACGAGCAGTACTTC.

This clonotype was found many times. The rearrangement uses TRBV10-1 and TRBJ2-7; 11 nucleotides match TRBD2. Germline lookup yields CDR1 WNHNN and CDR2 SYGVQD (reference sequence). The CDR3 extends over 15 amino acids. J lost 6 bases, V lost 2 bases, and 6 bases had no gene match. The CDR3 sequence: CASSETSGREGEQYF. The DNA of the CDR3 is TGCGCCAGCAGTGAGACTAGCGGGAGAGAGGGCGAGCAGTACTTC.

The rearrangement joins TRBV12-3 or TRBV12-4 to TRBJ2-1; TRBD2 is a possible D gene (6 bases). The CDR3 totals 15 residues. Trimming shortened V by 3 bases and J by 4 bases, and 13 bases separated the two germline ends. The CDR3 DNA reads TGTGCCAGCAGTTTCGCATGGCGGGAATACAATGAGCAGTTCTTC. It yields the protein CASSFAWREYNEQFF.

Worth noting for this clonotype: A junction end diverges from the germline sequence, so it may reflect a read error. The J gene is TRBJ2-3, the V gene TRBV5-1; 11 nucleotides match TRBD2. The CDR3 totals 16 residues. Germline V gives CDR1 SGHRS, CDR2 YFSETQ. In DNA form, the CDR3 reads TGCGCCGGCAGCTCCAAGACTAGCGGGAAGGCAGATACGCAGTATTTT. It translates to CAGSSKTSGKADTQYF.

This clonotype appeared a few times. The chain is built from TRBV9 and TRBJ2-2; possibly TRBD2 for D (6 bases). V shed 1 base and J shed 5 bases, with 12 bases lying between them. This CDR3 comprises 15 residues. Germline lookup yields CDR1 SGDLS and CDR2 YYNGEE. DNA of the CDR3: TGTGCCAGCAGCGTATCCGGGGGACGGACCGGGGAGCTGTTTTTT. Encoded protein: CASSVSGGRTGELFF.

V usage is TRBV2 and J usage is TRBJ2-1; 10 bases map to TRBD2. The better agreement between TRBJ2-5 and the DNA end casts doubt on the J call. Looked up from germline, CDR1 is SNHLY and CDR2 is FYNNEI. This CDR3 contains 17 residues. CDR3 residues: CASKSVISGRGEETQYF. CDR3 nucleotides: TGTGCCAGCAAGTCGGTGATCAGCGGGAGGGGGGAAGAGACCCAGTACTTC.

This clonotype appeared many times. The chain is built from TRBV2 and TRBJ1-2; 7 bases line up with TRBD1. This CDR3 is built from 14 residues. The J segment lost 5 bases and the V segment lost 2 bases, leaving 5 bases of the junction unmatched. Looked up from germline, CDR1 is SNHLY and CDR2 is FYNNEI. The CDR3 nucleotides are TGTGCCAGCAGTGAATGGACAGGAAAGTATGGCTACACCTTC. Translating it yields CASSEWTGKYGYTF.

J is TRBJ1-5 and V is TRBV6-1; 7 positions agree with TRBD1. Trimming took 3 bases from V and 8 from J; bases not matched to a gene: 13. The CDR3 covers 16 residues. Per the germline V gene, CDR1 is MNHNS and CDR2 is SASEGT. CDR3 residues: CASSEHPGQTIKPQHF. The CDR3 bases are TGTGCCAGCAGTGAGCACCCGGGACAGACAATCAAGCCCCAGCATTTT.

This clonotype was detected many times. The CDR3, as DNA: TGTGCCAGCAGCCCGACGGGGGTGGACACTGAAGCTTTCTTT. Translated: CASSPTGVDTEAFF. V usage is TRBV28 and J usage is TRBJ1-1; D possibly corresponds to TRBD1 (5 bases). Germline CDR1 is MDHEN and CDR2 is SYDVKM. V was cut by 6 bases and J by 3 bases, with 14 bases left in between. The CDR3 runs to 14 residues.

This clonotype has a count of ten or more. The chain couples TRBV11-3 to TRBJ2-1; D call uncertain. The germline V and J ends were trimmed by 4 bases and 0 bases, with 4 bases remaining between them. CDR3 length: 13 residues. Per the germline V gene, CDR1 is SGHNT and CDR2 is YENEEA. CDR3 in amino acids: CASSSSSYNEQFF. The CDR3 DNA follows: TGTGCCAGCAGCTCAAGCTCCTACAATGAGCAGTTCTTC.

This clonotype was found a few times. V is TRBV2 and J is TRBJ1-5; D unresolved. This CDR3 region has 16 residues. Germline V lookup: CDR1 SNHLY, CDR2 FYNNEI. Trimming cost V 6 bases and J 2 bases, with 17 bases left between them. Written as DNA, the CDR3 is TGTGCCAGCAGGGCCTTTGGAAGCCGGGGCAATCAGCCCCAGCATTTT. As protein: CASRAFGSRGNQPQHF.

This clonotype turned up a few times. CDR3 in amino acids: CASSQGILFSGNTIYF. CDR3 DNA sequence: TGTGCCAGCAGCCAAGGGATCTTATTCTCTGGAAACACCATATATTTT. The chain combines TRBV14 with TRBJ1-3, with unresolved D. Trimming left V 1 base short and J 0 bases short, with 10 bases between. This CDR3 is 16 amino acids long. Germline V gives CDR1 SGHDN, CDR2 FVKESK.

This clonotype was counted ten times or more. The chain recombines TRBV28 with TRBJ2-7; D uncertain. The CDR3 has 13 residues. The V gene's germline CDR1 is MDHEN and CDR2 SYDVKM. V gave up 6 bases and J gave up 0 bases, with 9 bases separating them. CDR3 bases: TGTGCCAGCAGACCCCCATACTCCTACGAGCAGTACTTC. It specifies CASRPPYSYEQYF.

This clonotype was observed many times. J is TRBJ2-3 and V is TRBV20-1; D possibly corresponds to TRBD2 (6 bases). CDR1 is DFQATT, CDR2 SNEGSKA, per germline (reference sequence). V gave up 1 base and J gave up 5 bases, with 7 bases separating them. The CDR3 covers 12 residues. CDR3 coding DNA: TGCAGTGCTAGAGGGCGGGAAGATACGCAGTATTTT. Translated, it gives CSARGREDTQYF.

This clonotype was seen many times. The chain combines TRBV7-3 with TRBJ2-5; weak D call: TRBD1 (6 bases). V lost 2 bases and J lost 2, with 9 bases in between. Per germline, CDR1 SGHTA and CDR2 FQGTGA. This CDR3 spans 14 amino acids. The CDR3 DNA reads as TGTGCCAGCAGCTTATACAGGGCTCAAGAGACCCAGTACTTC. It codes for CASSLYRAQETQYF.

The V call is TRBV6-1, the J call TRBJ1-3, with TRBD1 as a possible D gene (5 bases). Trimming shortened V by 1 base and J by 10 bases, and 17 bases separated the two germline ends. CDR1 and CDR2 from the germline V gene are MNHNS and SASEGT. This CDR3 has 15 amino acids. The CDR3 protein is CASSEGSGGPQTIYF. The CDR3 DNA is TGTGCCAGCAGTGAAGGGTCTGGGGGACCCCAAACCATATATTTT.

This clonotype was seen many times. The rearrangement joins TRBV4-1 to TRBJ2-3; 10 bases agree with TRBD2. J gave up 0 bases and V 0 bases, and 9 bases lay outside the gene matches. This CDR3 spans 19 amino acids. Germline V gene lookup returns CDR1 MGHRA and CDR2 YSYEKL. CDR3: CASSQDLSGRDSSTDTQYF. The CDR3 nucleotides read TGCGCCAGCAGCCAAGATTTGAGCGGGAGGGATTCTAGCACAGATACGCAGTATTTT.